This TCR beta chain comes out of a study of cytomegalovirus exposure and HLA in healthy donors. Study as a whole: Both the 120 validation repertoires and the 666 first-cohort repertoires used the same platform, as reported by a later analysis.

About this clone: What it binds is not known.

Germline CDR1 and CDR2: SGHAT and FQNNGV. The CDR3 sequence is 15 residues long. With V trimmed by 10 bases and J by 10 bases, 16 bases remained unmatched. General study results and limits: Whilst most TCR sequences proved rare, a subset of public TCRs occurred across many donors. There were a few CMV-associated chains whose specificity for CMV antigens was confirmed in vitro.

Repertoires were generated with immunoSEQ multiplex PCR, while TCRdb's copy carries only in-frame clones and drops some. The sample lists under 85,000 clones, nearly 95% occurring once. The sequence came from a woman between 18 and 29 years old in good health and CMV-seronegative. The sequenced sample consisted of PBMCs. This chain links TRBV11-2 with TRBJ2-1; TRBD2 matches at 10 bases. As DNA, the CDR3 is TGTGCCACCGAGAGACCCGGGACTAGCGCCTGGGAGCAGTTCTTC. Protein: CATERPGTSAWEQFF.